The text below deals with one TCR beta chain. Its specificity is not known. The data belong to a study of a mutant IDH1 vaccine in newly diagnosed glioma. About the study: The treated group averaged 40.4 years old and was around 62% male, roughly 40% female. Most patients had received both radiotherapy and temozolomide, the prior options being radiotherapy, temozolomide, or both.

The protocol was immunoSEQ multiplex PCR, while the TCRdb copy is restricted to in-frame clones and leaves out a portion. The data hold about 65,000 clones, with approximately 85% observed a single time. Overall study findings and caveats: Induction of immune responses by the vaccine occurred in about 95% of patients.

Indicated time point: week 23, last vaccination. Doses consisted of 300 ug of mutant IDH1 20-mer peptide each, paired with topical imiquimod. Astrocytomas found in donors were new, WHO grade 3 or 4, IDH1-mutant and ATRX-lost. The source is a man younger than 40 with glioma. Sequenced material: PBMCs, taken from a glioma patient whose treatment included an IDH1 peptide vaccine.

The chain's CDR3 is CASSFRAGQLETYGYTF. The CDR3 DNA follows: TGTGCCAGCAGCTTTCGAGCCGGACAGCTGGAAACCTATGGCTACACCTTC. The chain combines TRBV7-6 with TRBJ1-2; perhaps TRBD1 as D (6 bases). Between the trimmed V and J ends, which lost 3 bases and 4 bases, there was a span of 21 bases. The CDR3 consists of 17 residues. Germline V gene data show CDR1 as SGHVS and CDR2 as FNYEAQ.